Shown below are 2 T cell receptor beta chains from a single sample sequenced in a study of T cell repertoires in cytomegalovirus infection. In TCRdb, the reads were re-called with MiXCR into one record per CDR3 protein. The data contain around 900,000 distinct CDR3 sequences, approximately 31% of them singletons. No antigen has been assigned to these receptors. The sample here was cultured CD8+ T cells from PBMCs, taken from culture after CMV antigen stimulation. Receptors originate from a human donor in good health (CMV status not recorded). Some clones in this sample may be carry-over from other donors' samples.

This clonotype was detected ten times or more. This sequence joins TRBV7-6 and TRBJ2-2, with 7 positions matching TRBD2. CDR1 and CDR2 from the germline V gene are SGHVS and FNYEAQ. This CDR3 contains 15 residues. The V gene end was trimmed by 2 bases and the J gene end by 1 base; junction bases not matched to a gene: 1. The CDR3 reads CASSLTSENTGELFF. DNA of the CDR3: TGTGCCAGCAGCTTAACTAGCGAGAACACCGGGGAGCTGTTTTTT.

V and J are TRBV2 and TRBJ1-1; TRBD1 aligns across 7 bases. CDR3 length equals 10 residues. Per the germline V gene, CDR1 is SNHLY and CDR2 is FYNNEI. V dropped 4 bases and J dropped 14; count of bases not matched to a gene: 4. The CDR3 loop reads CASSGQGHFF. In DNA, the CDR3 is TGTGCCAGCAGTGGACAGGGCCACTTCTTT. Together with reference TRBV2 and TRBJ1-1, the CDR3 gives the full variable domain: EPEVTQTPSHQVTQMGQEVILRCVPISNHLYFYWYRQILGQKVEFLVSFYNNEISEKSEIFDDQFSVERPDGSNFTLKIRSTKLEDSAMYFCASSGQGHFFGQGTRLTVV.